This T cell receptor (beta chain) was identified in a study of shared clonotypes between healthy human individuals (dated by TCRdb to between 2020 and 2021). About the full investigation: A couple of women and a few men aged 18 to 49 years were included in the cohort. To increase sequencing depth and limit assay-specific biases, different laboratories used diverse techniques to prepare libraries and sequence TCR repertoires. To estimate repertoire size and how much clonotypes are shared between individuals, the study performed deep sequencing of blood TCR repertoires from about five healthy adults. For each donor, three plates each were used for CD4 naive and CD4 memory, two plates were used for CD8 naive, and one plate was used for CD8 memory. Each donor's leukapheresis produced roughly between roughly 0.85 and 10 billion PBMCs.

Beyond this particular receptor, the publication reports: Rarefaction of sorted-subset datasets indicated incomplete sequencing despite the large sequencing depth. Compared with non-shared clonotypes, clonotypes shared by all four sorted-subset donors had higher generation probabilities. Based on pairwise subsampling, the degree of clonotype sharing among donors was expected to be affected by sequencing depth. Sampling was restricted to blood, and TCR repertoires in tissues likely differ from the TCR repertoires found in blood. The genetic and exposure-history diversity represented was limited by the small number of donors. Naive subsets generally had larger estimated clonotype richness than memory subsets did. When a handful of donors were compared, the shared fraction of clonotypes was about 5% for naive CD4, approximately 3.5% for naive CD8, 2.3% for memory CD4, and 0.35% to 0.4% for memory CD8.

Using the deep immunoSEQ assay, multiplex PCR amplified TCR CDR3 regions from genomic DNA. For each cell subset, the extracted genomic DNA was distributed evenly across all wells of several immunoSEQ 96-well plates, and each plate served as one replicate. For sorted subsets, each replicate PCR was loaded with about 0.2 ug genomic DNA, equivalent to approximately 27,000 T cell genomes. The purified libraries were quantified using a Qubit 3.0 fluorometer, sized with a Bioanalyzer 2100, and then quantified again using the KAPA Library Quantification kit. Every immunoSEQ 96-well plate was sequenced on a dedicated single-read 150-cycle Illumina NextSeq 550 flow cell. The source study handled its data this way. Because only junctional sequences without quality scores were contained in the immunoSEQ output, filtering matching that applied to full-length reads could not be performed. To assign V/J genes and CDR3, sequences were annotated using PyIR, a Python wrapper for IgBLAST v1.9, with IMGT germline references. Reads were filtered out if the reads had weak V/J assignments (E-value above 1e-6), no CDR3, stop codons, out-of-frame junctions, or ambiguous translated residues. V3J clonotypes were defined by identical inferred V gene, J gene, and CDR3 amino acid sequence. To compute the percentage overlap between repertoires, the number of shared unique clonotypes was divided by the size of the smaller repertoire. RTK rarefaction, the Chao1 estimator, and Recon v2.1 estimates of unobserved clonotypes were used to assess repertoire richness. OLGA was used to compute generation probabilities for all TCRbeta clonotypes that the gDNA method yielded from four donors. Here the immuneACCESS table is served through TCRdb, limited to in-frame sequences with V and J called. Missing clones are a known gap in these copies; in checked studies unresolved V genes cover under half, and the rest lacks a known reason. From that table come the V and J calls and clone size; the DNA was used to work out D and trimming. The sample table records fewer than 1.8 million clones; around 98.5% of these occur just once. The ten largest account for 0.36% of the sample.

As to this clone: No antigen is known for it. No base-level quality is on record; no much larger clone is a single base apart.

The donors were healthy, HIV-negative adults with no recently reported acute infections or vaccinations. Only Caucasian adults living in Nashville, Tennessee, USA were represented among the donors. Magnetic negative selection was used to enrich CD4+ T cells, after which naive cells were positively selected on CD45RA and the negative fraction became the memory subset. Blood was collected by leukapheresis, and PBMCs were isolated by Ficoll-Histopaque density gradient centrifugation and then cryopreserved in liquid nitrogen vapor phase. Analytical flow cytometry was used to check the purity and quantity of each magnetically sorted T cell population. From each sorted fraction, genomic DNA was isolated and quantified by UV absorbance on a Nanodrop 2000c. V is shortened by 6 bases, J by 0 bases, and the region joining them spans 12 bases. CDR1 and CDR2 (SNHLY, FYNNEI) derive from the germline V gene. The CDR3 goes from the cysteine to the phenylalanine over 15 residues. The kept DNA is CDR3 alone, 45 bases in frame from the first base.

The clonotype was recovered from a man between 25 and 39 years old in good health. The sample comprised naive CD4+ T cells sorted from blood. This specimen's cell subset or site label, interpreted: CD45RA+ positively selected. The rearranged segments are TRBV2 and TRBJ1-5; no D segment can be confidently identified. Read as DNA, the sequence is TGTGCCAGCAGCCCTCGAGGGTATAGCAATCAGCCCCAGCATTTT. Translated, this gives CASSPRGYSNQPQHF.